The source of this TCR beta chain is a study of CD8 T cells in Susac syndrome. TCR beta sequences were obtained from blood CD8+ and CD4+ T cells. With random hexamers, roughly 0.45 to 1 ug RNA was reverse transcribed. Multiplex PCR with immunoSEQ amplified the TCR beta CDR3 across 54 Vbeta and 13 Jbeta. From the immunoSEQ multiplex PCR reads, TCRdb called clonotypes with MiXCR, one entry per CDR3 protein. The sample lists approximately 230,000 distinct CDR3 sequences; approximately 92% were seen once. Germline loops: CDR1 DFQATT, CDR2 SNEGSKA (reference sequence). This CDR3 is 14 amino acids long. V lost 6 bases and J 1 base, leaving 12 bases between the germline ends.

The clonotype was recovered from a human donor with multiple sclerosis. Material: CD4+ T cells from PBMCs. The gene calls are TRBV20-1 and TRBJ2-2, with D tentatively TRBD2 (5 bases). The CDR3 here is CSAQRSGNTGELFF. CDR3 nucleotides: TGCAGTGCCCAGCGGTCCGGGAACACCGGGGAGCTGTTTTTT.